Detailed here is one T cell receptor (beta chain). Its antigen remains undetermined. Base-call qualities are not available, and no considerably larger clone is one nucleotide away. TCRbeta CDR3 regions were amplified from genomic DNA using the immunoSEQ Assay, a bias-controlled multiplex PCR. Per the source publication's procedure: The number of nucleated cells in each sample was estimated by amplification of reference gene primers within the assay. To quantify the absolute abundance of each unique TCRbeta CDR3 rearrangement, sequence reads were collapsed and filtered. For each sample, productive Simpson clonality was calculated as the square root of Simpson's diversity index across productive rearrangements. In TCRdb, the immuneACCESS table is reduced to in-frame sequences with V and J assigned. These tables do not hold every clone; where another copy was compared, an unresolved V gene accounts for under half, and the others remain unexplained. Clonal size and the V and J genes are those of that table, whereas D and trimming came from the DNA. Across this sample there are 150,000 or so clones, with approximately 82% seen only once. Together, the top ten hold approximately 14% of the sample.

These data come from a study of blood T cell repertoires in COVID-19 (dated by TCRdb to 2020 to 2022). Study-wide context: Collaborator samples came from the United States, Italy and Spain and covered acute and convalescent phases of COVID-19. The material from the prospective study consisted of cDNA or gDNA derived from T cells, B-cell-depleted T cells, or PBMCs. The dataset comprised deeply sampled blood TCRbeta repertoires from subjects exposed to, actively infected with, or recovered from COVID-19. The repertoires were made available in a free public database intended to serve as a resource for research on the immune response to SARS-CoV-2. Samples came from the ongoing ImmuneRACE study (first 160 participants) plus 1,254 subjects from 6 global collaborators. Sample metadata almost always included a de-identified subject ID, COVID-19 status, age in years and sex. Where HLA class I and class II types were available, the types were taken from metadata supplied by the sample provider, not from assay-based typing.

The study at large found these results: Clinical and demographic metadata were provided uncurated, with the amount varying by source and participant.

Each collaborating institution followed its own protocols to collect whole blood in K2EDTA tubes. Collaborator samples were shipped for TCRbeta analysis as frozen whole blood, isolated PBMCs, or DNA extracted from either sample type. Trimming at the junction amounts to 0 bases on V and 0 bases on J, and the germline ends lie 9 bases apart. The CDR3 spans 16 residues, from the cysteine through the phenylalanine. Solely the CDR3 DNA is kept, with 48 bases framed from the first base. Via the germline V gene, CDR1 is MNHEY and CDR2 SVGAGI. Sequencing was performed on peripheral blood. The V and J segments used are TRBV6-5 and TRBJ1-5; too little of a D gene remains to name it. The sequence derives from a human donor with acute or convalescent COVID-19. The donor label of this sample is uncertain. The DNA sequence is TGTGCCAGCAGTTACTCGCCCCCGGTTAGCAATCAGCCCCAGCATTTT. Its protein reads: CASSYSPPVSNQPQHF.